These T cell receptor beta chains were read from a single sample in a study of T-cell memory formation after mild COVID-19. TCRdb called the 5' RACE reads again in MiXCR, with one record for every CDR3 protein. Among about 270,000 distinct CDR3 sequences listed, about 17% were seen once. Sequencing was done on a sample of PBMCs or a T cell subset sorted from them (not recorded which). The receptors here all came from a man aged 18 to 35 who had mild COVID-19 (a few samples of this study predate the infection). Cell type and time point are not known. CDR3s include the opening cysteine and the closing phenylalanine or tryptophan. D genes are given only for firm matches. Part of the rows lack a size; the others show once, few, many or a class for expanded clones.

j_gene: TRBJ2-1
abundance: .
d_gene: .
v_gene: TRBV5-4
CDR3nt: TGTGCCAGCAGCTTGGAAGTTAGCGGTTATAGCTCCTACAATGAGCAGTTCTTC
CDR3aa: CASSLEVSGYSSYNEQFF

j_gene: TRBJ1-2
abundance: .
d_gene: .
v_gene: TRBV4-3
CDR3nt: TGCGCCAGCAGCCAAGATCTCTCTGAAGGCTACACCTTC
CDR3aa: CASSQDLSEGYTF

j_gene: TRBJ2-7
abundance: .
d_gene: .
v_gene: TRBV20-1
CDR3nt: TGCAGTGCTAGAGATCCAAGGGGGGCGAGCTCCTACGAGCAGTACTTC
CDR3aa: CSARDPRGASSYEQYF

j_gene: TRBJ2-2
abundance: few
d_gene: .
v_gene: TRBV7-2
CDR3nt: TGTGCCAGCAGCCCGCCCCCCAACACCGGGGAGCTGTTTTTT
CDR3aa: CASSPPPNTGELFF

j_gene: TRBJ2-2
abundance: .
d_gene: TRBD1
v_gene: TRBV15
CDR3nt: TGTGCCACCAGCAGTCGGCCACCGGGACAGTCTGCCGGGGAGCTGTTTTTT
CDR3aa: CATSSRPPGQSAGELFF

j_gene: TRBJ1-1
abundance: few
d_gene: TRBD1
v_gene: TRBV12-3/TRBV12-4
CDR3nt: TGTGCCAGCATTAACAGGGGTTCTAACACTGAAGCTTTCTTT
CDR3aa: CASINRGSNTEAFF

j_gene: TRBJ2-2
abundance: .
d_gene: .
v_gene: TRBV19
CDR3nt: TGTGCCAGTAGTATCTACAGCGCGGGCACCGGGGAGCTGTTTTTT
CDR3aa: CASSIYSAGTGELFF

j_gene: TRBJ1-6
abundance: .
d_gene: TRBD1
v_gene: TRBV6-1
CDR3nt: TGTGCCAGCAGCCGGGACAGGTCAAATTCACCCCTCCACTTT
CDR3aa: CASSRDRSNSPLHF

j_gene: TRBJ2-5
abundance: .
d_gene: TRBD2
v_gene: TRBV6-6
CDR3nt: TGTGCCAGCAGTTACCGAGCTAGCGGGGCGGGGGAGACCCAGTACTTC
CDR3aa: CASSYRASGAGETQYF

j_gene: TRBJ2-1
abundance: many
d_gene: TRBD2
v_gene: TRBV19
CDR3nt: TGTGCCAGTAGTATAGACTCTAGCGGGGTATTCTACAATGAGCAGTTCTTC
CDR3aa: CASSIDSSGVFYNEQFF

j_gene: TRBJ2-7
abundance: .
d_gene: TRBD2
v_gene: TRBV11-2
CDR3nt: TGTGCCAGCACCCCTGCGGGAGGGCAGGGGGAAAATTACGAGCAGTACTTC
CDR3aa: CASTPAGGQGENYEQYF

j_gene: TRBJ2-5
abundance: .
d_gene: .
v_gene: TRBV7-2
CDR3nt: TGTGCCAGCAGCTCCACAGGGACGGTTGAGACCCAGTACTTC
CDR3aa: CASSSTGTVETQYF

j_gene: TRBJ1-5
abundance: .
d_gene: TRBD1
v_gene: TRBV10-3
CDR3nt: TGTGCCATCAGGGGACAGGCCAATCAGCCCCAGCATTTT
CDR3aa: CAIRGQANQPQHF

j_gene: TRBJ1-4
abundance: .
d_gene: .
v_gene: TRBV4-1
CDR3nt: TGCGCCAGCAGCCCCCGGGGGGGGGATCGAAAACTGTTTTTT
CDR3aa: CASSPRGGDRKLFF

j_gene: TRBJ1-1
abundance: .
d_gene: .
v_gene: TRBV6-5
CDR3nt: TGTGCCAGCAGTTACTCGGAACAGATTTACACTGAAGCTTTCTTT
CDR3aa: CASSYSEQIYTEAFF

j_gene: TRBJ2-3
abundance: few
d_gene: .
v_gene: TRBV7-2
CDR3nt: TGTGCCAGCAGCAAACTAGCAGATACGCAGTATTTT
CDR3aa: CASSKLADTQYF

j_gene: TRBJ2-5
abundance: .
d_gene: .
v_gene: TRBV6-2/TRBV6-3
CDR3nt: TGTGCCAGCCTCCGGGGGTACCAAGAGACCCAGTACTTC
CDR3aa: CASLRGYQETQYF

j_gene: TRBJ2-1
abundance: .
d_gene: TRBD2
v_gene: TRBV7-7
CDR3nt: TGTGCTAGCAGCCCCGGACTAGCGGCCCATGAGCAGTTCTTC
CDR3aa: CASSPGLAAHEQFF

j_gene: TRBJ2-7
abundance: .
d_gene: .
v_gene: TRBV27
CDR3nt: TGTGCCAGCAGGTGGACGGGGGGCCTCTCGGGGCAGTACTTC
CDR3aa: CASRWTGGLSGQYF

j_gene: TRBJ2-1
abundance: few
d_gene: .
v_gene: TRBV20-1
CDR3nt: TGCAGTGCTAGTGGGCTATCCGGGACCCGGAGTAATGAGCAGTTCTTC
CDR3aa: CSASGLSGTRSNEQFF

j_gene: TRBJ1-1
abundance: few
d_gene: .
v_gene: TRBV6-2/TRBV6-3
CDR3nt: TGTGCCAGCAGTTACTCAACACTAGCGGGGTTCACTGAAGCTTTCTTT
CDR3aa: CASSYSTLAGFTEAFF

j_gene: TRBJ2-3
abundance: few
d_gene: .
v_gene: TRBV5-1
CDR3nt: TGCGCCAGCAGCCTGGGCGGCAGTGTAACCACAGATACGCAGTATTTT
CDR3aa: CASSLGGSVTTDTQYF

j_gene: TRBJ1-6
abundance: .
d_gene: .
v_gene: TRBV7-6
CDR3nt: TGTGCCAGCAGCTTGCGACAGTATTCACCCCTCCACTTT
CDR3aa: CASSLRQYSPLHF

j_gene: TRBJ2-3
abundance: .
d_gene: TRBD2
v_gene: TRBV7-3
CDR3nt: TGTGCCAGCAGCTTAAAGCGGGGGGCAACAGATACGCAGTATTTT
CDR3aa: CASSLKRGATDTQYF

j_gene: TRBJ2-1
abundance: many
d_gene: TRBD1
v_gene: TRBV20-1
CDR3nt: TGCAGTGCTAGTGGGACAGGGGGCACTGAGCAGTTCTTC
CDR3aa: CSASGTGGTEQFF

j_gene: TRBJ2-7
abundance: few
d_gene: .
v_gene: TRBV7-2
CDR3nt: TGTGCCAGCAGCTTACCCGGATACGAGCAGTACTTC
CDR3aa: CASSLPGYEQYF

j_gene: TRBJ2-1
abundance: .
d_gene: TRBD2
v_gene: TRBV29-1
CDR3nt: TGCAGCGTGGGGTACGGACTAGCGGGGTACAATGAGCAGTTCTTC
CDR3aa: CSVGYGLAGYNEQFF

j_gene: TRBJ1-2
abundance: many
d_gene: .
v_gene: TRBV29-1
CDR3nt: TGCAGCGTTGAAGAAGGGGCAGACCACTATGGCTACACCTTC
CDR3aa: CSVEEGADHYGYTF

j_gene: TRBJ1-5
abundance: few
d_gene: TRBD1
v_gene: TRBV5-5
CDR3nt: TGTGCCAGCAGCTTGGCTGGACAGGTGAATCAGCCCCAGCATTTT
CDR3aa: CASSLAGQVNQPQHF

j_gene: TRBJ1-5
abundance: .
d_gene: .
v_gene: TRBV4-1
CDR3nt: TGCGCCAGCAGCCAAGGCAGGGAAGAGCCCCAGCATTTT
CDR3aa: CASSQGREEPQHF

j_gene: TRBJ1-5
abundance: .
d_gene: .
v_gene: TRBV2
CDR3nt: TGTGCCAGCAGTGGCCCTTATAGCAATCAGCCCCAGCATTTT
CDR3aa: CASSGPYSNQPQHF

j_gene: TRBJ2-7
abundance: .
d_gene: .
v_gene: TRBV4-3
CDR3nt: TGCGCCAGCAGCCAAGAACGGGTGCCTTACGAGCAGTACTTC
CDR3aa: CASSQERVPYEQYF

j_gene: TRBJ2-3
abundance: .
d_gene: TRBD1
v_gene: TRBV28
CDR3nt: TGTGCCAGCAGTCTGTCGGGACAGGGGAGCACAGATACGCAGTATTTT
CDR3aa: CASSLSGQGSTDTQYF

j_gene: TRBJ2-3
abundance: few
d_gene: .
v_gene: TRBV6-2/TRBV6-3
CDR3nt: TGTGCCAGCAGTTACTCGAGTCCCGATACGCAGTATTTT
CDR3aa: CASSYSSPDTQYF

j_gene: TRBJ1-2
abundance: .
d_gene: .
v_gene: TRBV10-3
CDR3nt: TGTGCCATCAGTCCACCCATAGGGGAGGACTATGGCTACACCTTC
CDR3aa: CAISPPIGEDYGYTF

j_gene: TRBJ2-7
abundance: few
d_gene: .
v_gene: TRBV29-1
CDR3nt: TGCAGCGTGCCCGGTAGGGGCCCAGGGACCTACGAGCAGTACTTC
CDR3aa: CSVPGRGPGTYEQYF

j_gene: TRBJ2-3
abundance: .
d_gene: .
v_gene: TRBV3-1
CDR3nt: TGTGCCAGCAGCCAGCAGGGGGGAGGCACAGATACGCAGTATTTT
CDR3aa: CASSQQGGGTDTQYF

j_gene: TRBJ2-3
abundance: few
d_gene: .
v_gene: TRBV29-1
CDR3nt: TGCAGCGCCGACCGAAGCAATACGCAGTATTTT
CDR3aa: CSADRSNTQYF

j_gene: TRBJ2-3
abundance: few
d_gene: .
v_gene: TRBV4-1
CDR3nt: TGCGCCAGCAGCCAAGGGGGAATCCTAGGGGGGATCACAGATACGCAGTATTTT
CDR3aa: CASSQGGILGGITDTQYF

j_gene: TRBJ2-6
abundance: once
d_gene: .
v_gene: TRBV21-1
CDR3nt: TGTGCCAGCGGGGACGCCCCAGGGGGGGCCAACGTCCTGACTTTC
CDR3aa: CASGDAPGGANVLTF

j_gene: TRBJ2-1
abundance: many
d_gene: .
v_gene: TRBV5-1
CDR3nt: TGCGCCAGCAGCTCGGCGCCCGGGACCTCTGATGAGCAGTTCTTC
CDR3aa: CASSSAPGTSDEQFF

j_gene: TRBJ2-1
abundance: .
d_gene: TRBD2
v_gene: TRBV5-1
CDR3nt: TGCGCCAGCAGCTTGGCCGGACTAGATAATGAGCAGTTCTTC
CDR3aa: CASSLAGLDNEQFF

j_gene: TRBJ2-3
abundance: .
d_gene: .
v_gene: TRBV7-2
CDR3nt: TGTGCCAGCAGCTTAGAGTGGCGGGATACGCAGTATTTT
CDR3aa: CASSLEWRDTQYF

j_gene: TRBJ2-2
abundance: few
d_gene: TRBD1
v_gene: TRBV11-2
CDR3nt: TGTGCCAGCAGACGCAGGGGGCCTGCCGGGGAGCTGTTTTTT
CDR3aa: CASRRRGPAGELFF

j_gene: TRBJ1-2
abundance: .
d_gene: .
v_gene: TRBV28
CDR3nt: TGTGCCAGCCTTATAAACCCCGAGGGCTACACCTTC
CDR3aa: CASLINPEGYTF

j_gene: TRBJ2-1
abundance: .
d_gene: .
v_gene: TRBV12-3/TRBV12-4
CDR3nt: TGTGCCAGCAGTTTAGTACACAGGGGGGGTGAGCAGTTCTTC
CDR3aa: CASSLVHRGGEQFF

j_gene: TRBJ2-1
abundance: few
d_gene: .
v_gene: TRBV2
CDR3nt: TGTGCCAGTCCCGGGTCTTCCTACAATGAGCAGTTCTTC
CDR3aa: CASPGSSYNEQFF

j_gene: TRBJ1-2
abundance: .
d_gene: .
v_gene: TRBV2
CDR3nt: TGTGCCAGCATATATGTGGCAGGGGAAGGCTACACCTTC
CDR3aa: CASIYVAGEGYTF

j_gene: TRBJ2-1
abundance: many
d_gene: .
v_gene: TRBV9
CDR3nt: TGTGCCAGCAGCGAGACCCTCCTAGCGAGGGCCGATGAGCAGTTCTTC
CDR3aa: CASSETLLARADEQFF

j_gene: TRBJ2-3
abundance: .
d_gene: .
v_gene: TRBV6-5
CDR3nt: TGTGCCAGCAGTTACAGTCGGGGGAACACAGATACGCAGTATTTT
CDR3aa: CASSYSRGNTDTQYF

j_gene: TRBJ2-7
abundance: many
d_gene: .
v_gene: TRBV7-2
CDR3nt: TGTGCCAGCAGCCAGGGACTCGTATACTACGAGCAGTACTTC
CDR3aa: CASSQGLVYYEQYF

j_gene: TRBJ1-5
abundance: .
d_gene: .
v_gene: TRBV12-3/TRBV12-4
CDR3nt: TGTGCCAGCAGTTTACGGGAGTTCCAGCCCCAGCATTTT
CDR3aa: CASSLREFQPQHF

j_gene: TRBJ1-1
abundance: few
d_gene: .
v_gene: TRBV29-1
CDR3nt: TGCAGCGTTGGTAGGGCGAGTAGCATGAACACTGAAGCTTTCTTT
CDR3aa: CSVGRASSMNTEAFF

j_gene: TRBJ2-5
abundance: .
d_gene: .
v_gene: TRBV10-3
CDR3nt: TGTGCCATCAGTGAGGTTGAGCAGGGAAAAAAGACCCAGTACTTC
CDR3aa: CAISEVEQGKKTQYF

j_gene: TRBJ2-1
abundance: few
d_gene: .
v_gene: TRBV4-1
CDR3nt: TGCGCCAGCAGCCAAGATTCCGGGAAGGCCGAGCAGTTCTTC
CDR3aa: CASSQDSGKAEQFF

j_gene: TRBJ1-1
abundance: once
d_gene: .
v_gene: TRBV6-5
CDR3nt: TGTGCCAGCGGCAACAGGACGAAAGCTTTCTTT
CDR3aa: CASGNRTKAFF